This T cell receptor (beta chain) stems from a study of T-cell memory formation after mild COVID-19. Germline V CDR1 and CDR2: LNHNV, YYDKDF (reference sequence). CDR3 length: 15 residues. After removal of 6 bases from V and 3 bases from J, the junction contained 6 bases not matched to a gene. TCRdb processed the 5' RACE reads anew with MiXCR; each CDR3 protein has one entry. The top ten clones hold about 2% of a sample with nearly 250,000 distinct CDR3 sequences, approximately 15% of them seen once. Sequenced input: PBMCs or a T cell subset sorted from them (not recorded which). This chain links TRBV15 with TRBJ1-1; 11 bases map to TRBD1. This TCR was recovered from an adult woman who had mild COVID-19 (a few samples of this study predate the infection). Cell type and time point are not known. Written as DNA, the CDR3 is TGTGCCACCAGAAGACCGGGACAGGGGGACACTGAAGCTTTCTTT. It codes for CATRRPGQGDTEAFF. The entire variable domain, with the rest obtained from reference TRBV15 and TRBJ1-1, is as follows: DAMVIQNPRYQVTQFGKPVTLSCSQTLNHNVMYWYQQKSSQAPKLLFHYYDKDFNNEADTPDNFQSRRPNTSFCFLDIRSPGLGDTAMYLCATRRPGQGDTEAFFGQGTRLTVV.